The rows below give T cell receptor beta chains drawn from one sample of a study of HIV-infected children after antiretroviral therapy interruption. TCRdb redid the calling of the 3' RACE reads with MiXCR, one entry per CDR3 protein. The sample lists about 89,000 distinct CDR3 sequences; roughly 6.4% were seen once. Source: CD45RA+ CD4+ T cells from PBMCs, pooled from several time points, taken from a donor given antiretroviral therapy, either interrupted or continuous. The source is a pool of human donors with HIV. Both conserved end residues are part of each CDR3. Each record gives: CDR3 length, J gene, D gene, V gene, clone size, CDR3 protein, CDR3 DNA. A D gene is named only where the DNA matches it firmly. Clone size is shown for a subset of rows, as once, few, many or a class of expanded clone.

20,TRBJ2-7,TRBD1,TRBV5-1,-,CASSLGQGALQNFATYEQYF,TGCGCCAGCAGCCTGGGACAGGGGGCCCTACAGAACTTTGCCACCTACGAGCAGTACTTC
13,TRBJ2-2,-,TRBV20-1,few,CSATTGNTGELFF,TGCAGTGCTACGACAGGGAACACCGGGGAGCTGTTTTTT
13,TRBJ1-2,-,TRBV19,many,CASSDDRWSGYTF,TGTGCCAGTAGTGATGACAGGTGGAGTGGCTACACCTTC
16,TRBJ2-7,TRBD2,TRBV5-1,-,CASSHRSSGGSYEQYF,TGCGCCAGCAGCCATCGATCTAGCGGGGGCTCCTACGAGCAGTACTTC
13,TRBJ2-5,TRBD1,TRBV19,-,CATGQGVGETQYF,TGTGCCACCGGACAGGGGGTCGGGGAGACCCAGTACTTC
13,TRBJ1-2,-,TRBV11-2,many,CASSFPSSYGYTF,TGTGCCAGCAGCTTCCCCTCGTCTTATGGCTACACCTTC
14,TRBJ2-1,-,TRBV7-2,-,CASSPTPRVHEQFF,TGTGCCAGCAGCCCCACCCCAAGGGTCCATGAGCAGTTCTTC
14,TRBJ1-5,-,TRBV11-2,many,CASSLEGSYQPQHF,TGTGCCAGCAGCTTAGAGGGCAGCTATCAGCCCCAGCATTTT
15,TRBJ2-1,-,TRBV24-1,many,CATSDLGPPDNEQFF,TGTGCCACCAGTGATTTAGGGCCCCCCGACAATGAGCAGTTCTTC
19,TRBJ2-7,TRBD1,TRBV7-1,few,CASSSHLGQGGSRAYEQYF,TGTGCCAGCAGCTCCCACCTTGGACAGGGAGGCTCCCGGGCCTACGAGCAGTACTTC
13,TRBJ2-5,-,TRBV19,many,CASSNSNQDTQYF,TGTGCCAGCAGTAATAGTAACCAAGACACCCAGTACTTT
13,TRBJ2-1,TRBD2,TRBV4-1,few,CASSQGLANEQFF,TGCGCCAGCAGCCAAGGACTAGCGAATGAGCAGTTCTTC
13,TRBJ1-1,-,TRBV6-2/TRBV6-3,many,CASSYSRNTEAFF,TGTGCCAGCAGTTACTCCCGAAACACTGAAGCTTTCTTT
15,TRBJ2-3,TRBD1,TRBV12-3/TRBV12-4,-,CASSPQGQGADTQYF,TGTGCCAGCAGCCCACAGGGACAGGGGGCAGATACGCAGTATTTT
14,TRBJ2-1,-,TRBV19,-,CASSHPRGYNEQFF,TGTGCCAGTAGTCACCCGAGGGGCTACAATGAGCAGTTCTTC
16,TRBJ2-2,TRBD1,TRBV6-5,many,CASSYSGTGAVGELFF,TGTGCCAGCAGTTACTCCGGGACAGGGGCGGTCGGGGAGCTGTTTTTT
14,TRBJ1-5,TRBD1,TRBV28,-,CASSVGQAYQPQHF,TGTGCCAGCAGCGTGGGACAGGCCTATCAGCCCCAGCATTTT
14,TRBJ1-2,-,TRBV19,many,CASSTSRDSYGYTF,TGTGCCAGTAGTACTTCAAGGGACTCCTATGGCTACACCTTC
13,TRBJ1-2,-,TRBV11-2,-,CASSLVTDYGYTF,TGTGCCAGCAGCTTAGTAACGGACTATGGCTACACCTTC
15,TRBJ2-1,TRBD2,TRBV4-2,many,CASSQGAGDNNEQFF,TGTGCCAGCAGCCAGGGAGCGGGGGACAACAATGAGCAGTTCTTC
16,TRBJ2-2,-,TRBV4-2,many,CASSQGPLENTGELFF,TGTGCCAGCAGCCAAGGGCCTCTCGAGAACACCGGGGAGCTGTTTTTT
14,TRBJ1-4,-,TRBV6-1,many,CASSDRQSPVKLFF,TGTGCCAGCAGTGACCGACAATCCCCCGTTAAACTGTTTTTT
14,TRBJ1-5,-,TRBV7-9,-,CASSSQGFDQPQHF,TGTGCCAGCAGCTCTCAAGGGTTCGATCAGCCCCAGCATTTT
13,TRBJ2-2,-,TRBV12-3/TRBV12-4,many,CASSLQETGELFF,TGTGCCAGCAGTCTACAGGAAACCGGGGAGCTGTTTTTT
13,TRBJ1-1,-,TRBV9,few,CASSVDETTEAFF,TGTGCCAGCAGCGTAGACGAGACCACTGAAGCTTTCTTT
14,TRBJ2-7,-,TRBV12-3/TRBV12-4,-,CASRGRETDYEQYF,TGTGCCAGCAGGGGACGAGAAACCGACTACGAGCAGTACTTC
14,TRBJ1-6,-,TRBV7-9,few,CASSLGKGNSPLHF,TGTGCCAGCAGCTTAGGAAAGGGCAATTCACCCCTCCACTTT
14,TRBJ1-2,TRBD1,TRBV9,few,CASSEGGQADGYTF,TGTGCCAGCAGCGAGGGAGGACAGGCCGATGGCTACACCTTC